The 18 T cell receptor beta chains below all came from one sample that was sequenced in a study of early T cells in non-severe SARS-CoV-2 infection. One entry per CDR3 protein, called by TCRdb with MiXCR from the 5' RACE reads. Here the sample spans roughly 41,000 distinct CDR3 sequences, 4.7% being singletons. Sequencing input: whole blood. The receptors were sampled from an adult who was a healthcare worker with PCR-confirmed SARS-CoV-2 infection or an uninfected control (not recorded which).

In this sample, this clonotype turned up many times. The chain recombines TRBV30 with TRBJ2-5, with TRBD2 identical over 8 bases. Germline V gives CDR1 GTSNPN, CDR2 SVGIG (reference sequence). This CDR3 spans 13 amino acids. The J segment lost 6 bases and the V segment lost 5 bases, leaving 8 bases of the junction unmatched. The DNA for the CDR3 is TGTGCCTGGGATCCCGGGACTAGTAAGACCCAGTACTTC. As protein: CAWDPGTSKTQYF.

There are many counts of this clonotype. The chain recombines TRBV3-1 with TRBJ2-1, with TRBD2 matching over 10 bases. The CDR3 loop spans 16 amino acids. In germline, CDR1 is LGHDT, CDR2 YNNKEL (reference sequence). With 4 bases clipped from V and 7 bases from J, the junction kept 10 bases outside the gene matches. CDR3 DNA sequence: TGTGCCAGCAGCCGAGCACTAGCGGGGACGGGGAATGAGCAGTTCTTC. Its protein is CASSRALAGTGNEQFF.

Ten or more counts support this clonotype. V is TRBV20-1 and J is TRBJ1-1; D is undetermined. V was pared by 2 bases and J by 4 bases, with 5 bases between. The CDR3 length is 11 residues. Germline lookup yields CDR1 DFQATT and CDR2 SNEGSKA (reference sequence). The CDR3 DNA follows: TGCAGTGCTAGATACAGCACTGAAGCTTTCTTT. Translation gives CSARYSTEAFF.

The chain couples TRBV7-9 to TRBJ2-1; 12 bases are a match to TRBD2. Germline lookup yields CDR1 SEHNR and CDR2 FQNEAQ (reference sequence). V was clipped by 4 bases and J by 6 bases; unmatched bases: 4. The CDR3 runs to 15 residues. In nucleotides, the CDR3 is TGTGCCAGCAGCTACTGGACTAGCGGGATCAATGAGCAGTTCTTC. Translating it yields CASSYWTSGINEQFF.

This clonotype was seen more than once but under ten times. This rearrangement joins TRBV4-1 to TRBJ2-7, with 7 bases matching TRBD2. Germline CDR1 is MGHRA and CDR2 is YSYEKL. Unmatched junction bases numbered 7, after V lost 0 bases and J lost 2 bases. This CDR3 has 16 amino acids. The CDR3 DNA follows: TGCGCCAGCAGCCAAGAGGACGGGGGGTTAACCTACGAGCAGTACTTC. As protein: CASSQEDGGLTYEQYF.

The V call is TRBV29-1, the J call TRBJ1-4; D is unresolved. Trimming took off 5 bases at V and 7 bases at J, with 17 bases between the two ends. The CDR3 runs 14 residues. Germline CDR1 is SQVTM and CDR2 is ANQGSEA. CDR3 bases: TGCAGCGTTAGGGCCACGCGGGCGGGTGAAAAACTGTTTTTT. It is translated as CSVRATRAGEKLFF.

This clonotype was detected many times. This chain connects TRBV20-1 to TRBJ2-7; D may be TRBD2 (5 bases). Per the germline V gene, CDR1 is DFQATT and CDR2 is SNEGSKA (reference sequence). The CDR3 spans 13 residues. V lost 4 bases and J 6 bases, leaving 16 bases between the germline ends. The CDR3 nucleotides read TGCAGTGCTATATCGGACTTCCAAGGCGAGCAGTACTTC. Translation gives CSAISDFQGEQYF.

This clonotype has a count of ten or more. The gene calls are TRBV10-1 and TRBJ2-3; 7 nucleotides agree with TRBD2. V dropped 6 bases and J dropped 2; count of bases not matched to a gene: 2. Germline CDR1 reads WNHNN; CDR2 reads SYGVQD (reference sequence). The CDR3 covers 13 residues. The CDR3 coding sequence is TGCGCCAGCAGGCGGGAGTCCACAGATACGCAGTATTTT. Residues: CASRRESTDTQYF.

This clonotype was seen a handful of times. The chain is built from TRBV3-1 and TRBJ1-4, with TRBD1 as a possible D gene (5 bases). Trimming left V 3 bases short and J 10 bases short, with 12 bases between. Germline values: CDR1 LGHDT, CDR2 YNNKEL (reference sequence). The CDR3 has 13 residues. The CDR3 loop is CASSQAQGGKLFF. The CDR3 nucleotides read TGTGCCAGCAGCCAGGCCCAGGGAGGAAAACTGTTTTTT. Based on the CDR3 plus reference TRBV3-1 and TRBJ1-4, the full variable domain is DTAVSQTPKYLVTQMGNDKSIKCEQNLGHDTMYWYKQDSKKFLKIMFSYNNKELIINETVPNRFSPKSPDKAHLNLHINSLELGDSAVYFCASSQAQGGKLFFGSGTQLSVL.

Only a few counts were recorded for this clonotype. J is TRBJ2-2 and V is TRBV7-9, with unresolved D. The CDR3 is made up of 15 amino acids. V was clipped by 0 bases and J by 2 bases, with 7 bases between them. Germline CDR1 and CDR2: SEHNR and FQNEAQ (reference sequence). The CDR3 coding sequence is TGTGCCAGCAGCTTAGCACGGAGTAACACCGGGGAGCTGTTTTTT. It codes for CASSLARSNTGELFF.

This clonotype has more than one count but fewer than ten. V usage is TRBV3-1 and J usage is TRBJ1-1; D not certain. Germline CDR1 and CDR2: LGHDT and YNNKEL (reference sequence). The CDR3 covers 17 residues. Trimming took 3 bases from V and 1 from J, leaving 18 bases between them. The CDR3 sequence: CASSHLLTRSENTEAFF. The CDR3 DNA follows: TGTGCCAGCAGCCATTTACTTACGCGGTCAGAGAACACTGAAGCTTTCTTT.

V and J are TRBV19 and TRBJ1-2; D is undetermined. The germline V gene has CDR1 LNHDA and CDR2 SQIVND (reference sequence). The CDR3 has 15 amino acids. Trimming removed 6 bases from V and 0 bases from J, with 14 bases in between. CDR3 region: CASSSNRLANYGYTF. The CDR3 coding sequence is TGTGCCAGTAGCAGCAATCGTTTAGCTAACTATGGCTACACCTTC.

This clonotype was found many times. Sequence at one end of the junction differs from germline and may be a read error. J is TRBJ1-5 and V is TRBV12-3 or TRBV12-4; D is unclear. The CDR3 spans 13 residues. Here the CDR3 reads CASCFDSNQPQHF. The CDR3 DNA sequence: TGTGCCAGCTGTTTCGATAGCAATCAGCCCCAGCATTTT.

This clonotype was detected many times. The CDR3 region is CASSREANTEAFF. Here the CDR3 DNA reads TGTGCCAGCAGCCGGGAAGCGAACACTGAAGCTTTCTTT. V and J are TRBV7-9 and TRBJ1-1; no clear D. Trimming stripped 5 bases from V and 1 base from J, with 8 bases between. CDR3 length equals 13 residues. CDR1 is SEHNR and CDR2 is FQNEAQ in the germline V gene (reference sequence).

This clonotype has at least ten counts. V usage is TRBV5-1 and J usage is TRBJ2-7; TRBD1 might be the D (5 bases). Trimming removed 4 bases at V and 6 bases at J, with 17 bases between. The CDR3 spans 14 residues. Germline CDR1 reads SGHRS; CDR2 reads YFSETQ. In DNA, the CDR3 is TGCGCCAGCAGCGAGGACATATGGATCGCCGAGCAGTACTTC. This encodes CASSEDIWIAEQYF.

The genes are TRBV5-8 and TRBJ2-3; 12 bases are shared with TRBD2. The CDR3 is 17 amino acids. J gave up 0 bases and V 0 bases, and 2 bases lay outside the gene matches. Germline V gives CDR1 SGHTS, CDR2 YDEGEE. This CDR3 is CASSLEGTSGSTDTQYF. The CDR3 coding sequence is TGTGCCAGCAGCTTGGAAGGGACTAGCGGGAGCACAGATACGCAGTATTTT. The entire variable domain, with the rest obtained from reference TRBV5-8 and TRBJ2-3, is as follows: EAGVTQSPTHLIKTRGQQATLRCSPISGHTSVYWYQQALGLGLQFLLWYDEGEERNRGNFPPRFSGRQFPNYSSELNVNALELEDSALYLCASSLEGTSGSTDTQYFGPGTRLTVL.

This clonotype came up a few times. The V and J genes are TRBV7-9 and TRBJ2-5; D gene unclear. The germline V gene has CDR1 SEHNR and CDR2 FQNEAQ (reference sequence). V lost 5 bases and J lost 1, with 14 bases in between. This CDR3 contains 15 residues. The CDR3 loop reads CASSPPHGVQETQYF. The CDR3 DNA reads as TGTGCCAGCAGCCCACCCCATGGAGTCCAAGAGACCCAGTACTTC.

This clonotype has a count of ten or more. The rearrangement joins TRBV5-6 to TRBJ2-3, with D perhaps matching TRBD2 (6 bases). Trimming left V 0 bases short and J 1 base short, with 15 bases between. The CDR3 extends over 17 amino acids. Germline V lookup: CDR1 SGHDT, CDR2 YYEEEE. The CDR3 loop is CASSLAGGGRRTDTQYF. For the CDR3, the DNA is TGTGCCAGCAGCTTGGCCGGCGGAGGGCGGCGCACAGATACGCAGTATTTT.